The clone carrying this T cell receptor beta chain has a single count. This sample is drawn from a study of blood T cell repertoires in COVID-19. The CDR3 covers 15 residues. CDR1 is KGHSH and CDR2 is LQKENI in the germline V gene. Trimming removed 3 bases from V and 0 bases from J, with 9 bases in between. Data came from immunoSEQ multiplex PCR; TCRdb stores just in-frame clones and leaves some out. The sample shows around 310,000 clones, over 75% of them seen only once. Sequencing was done on a sample of PBMCs or T cells enriched from blood (not recorded which). This clonotype was obtained from a woman aged 40 to 50 who had recovered from COVID-19. V gene TRBV18 combines with J gene TRBJ1-3; D call uncertain. The CDR3 DNA sequence: TGTGCCAGCTCACCCCCCGTTCGCTCTGGAAACACCATATATTTT. This codes for CASSPPVRSGNTIYF.